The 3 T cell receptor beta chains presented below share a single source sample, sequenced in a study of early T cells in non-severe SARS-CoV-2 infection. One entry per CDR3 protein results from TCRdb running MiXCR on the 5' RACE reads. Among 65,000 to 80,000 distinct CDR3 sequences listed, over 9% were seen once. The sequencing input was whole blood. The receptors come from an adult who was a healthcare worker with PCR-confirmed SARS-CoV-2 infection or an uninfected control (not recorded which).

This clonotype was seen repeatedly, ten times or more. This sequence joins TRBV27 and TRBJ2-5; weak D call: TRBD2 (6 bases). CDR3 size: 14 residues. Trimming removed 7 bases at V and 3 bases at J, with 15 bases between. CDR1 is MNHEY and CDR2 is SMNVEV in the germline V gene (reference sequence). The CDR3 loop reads CASKVSWREETQYF. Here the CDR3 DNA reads TGTGCCAGCAAGGTTAGCTGGAGGGAAGAGACCCAGTACTTC.

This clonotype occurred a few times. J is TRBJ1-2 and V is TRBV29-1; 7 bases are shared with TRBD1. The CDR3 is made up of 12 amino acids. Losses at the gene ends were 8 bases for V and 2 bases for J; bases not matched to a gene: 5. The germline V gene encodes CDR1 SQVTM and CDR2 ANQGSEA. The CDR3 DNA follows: TGCAGCATTTCGACAGGGAACTATGGCTACACCTTC. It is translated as CSISTGNYGYTF.

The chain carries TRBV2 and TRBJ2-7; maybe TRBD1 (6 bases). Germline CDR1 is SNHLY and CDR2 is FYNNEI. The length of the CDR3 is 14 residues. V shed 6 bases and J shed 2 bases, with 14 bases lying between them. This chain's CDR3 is CASRPQGPTYEQYF. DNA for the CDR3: TGTGCCAGCAGGCCCCAGGGGCCCACCTACGAGCAGTACTTC.